These T cell receptor beta chains were read from a single sample in a study of blood T cell repertoires in COVID-19. Only in-frame clones appear in the TCRdb table, and some are missing; sequencing was by immunoSEQ multiplex PCR. The sample shows about 200,000 clones, 85% to 90% of them seen only once. The specimen sequenced was peripheral blood. Receptor source: a man in his late teens or twenties with active or convalescent COVID-19. Both conserved end residues are part of each CDR3. The D gene is left open where the match is weak. Size tells how often a clone was seen (once, few, many) or the class of an expanded clone, and some rows leave it out.

D gene | J gene | clone size | V gene | CDR3 DNA | CDR3 protein
TRBD2 | TRBJ2-1 | NA | TRBV9 | TGTGCCAGCAGCGTAGCTAGCGGGGATCTCTACAATGAGCAGTTCTTC | CASSVASGDLYNEQFF
NA | TRBJ2-1 | NA | TRBV7-2 | TGTGCCAGCAGCTTATTTGGCAGTCGAACCTCCTACAATGAGCAGTTCTTC | CASSLFGSRTSYNEQFF
NA | TRBJ2-6 | NA | TRBV7-9 | TGTGCCAGCAGCCCGGCACGGGATTCCGGGGCCAACGTCCTGACTTTC | CASSPARDSGANVLTF
NA | TRBJ2-3 | NA | TRBV30 | TGTGCCTGGAGTGGTTCGACAGTCACAGATACGCAGTATTTT | CAWSGSTVTDTQYF
TRBD1 | TRBJ2-2 | NA | TRBV5-4 | TGTGCCAGCAGCTGGGGACAGGCCACCGGGGAGCTGTTTTTT | CASSWGQATGELFF
NA | TRBJ1-1 | NA | TRBV19 | TGTGCCAGTAGTATCCTCCGGGTAGCGGCTACTGAAGCTTTCTTT | CASSILRVAATEAFF
NA | TRBJ1-1 | NA | TRBV30 | TGTGCCTGGAGTTATAGCGGGGACGGTGAAGCTTTCTTT | CAWSYSGDGEAFF
TRBD1 | TRBJ1-2 | NA | TRBV7-9 | TGTGCCAGCAGCCAGACAGGGTCGGCTGGCTACACCTTC | CASSQTGSAGYTF
TRBD2 | TRBJ2-5 | NA | TRBV5-6 | TGTGCCAGCAGCGATGGTTTAGCGGGAGGAGGTCGAGAGACCCAGTACTTC | CASSDGLAGGGRETQYF
NA | TRBJ1-6 | few | TRBV4-2 | TGTGCCAGCAGCCAACACGGGGCGCAGGGGTCACCCCTCCACTTT | CASSQHGAQGSPLHF
NA | TRBJ2-5 | NA | TRBV5-6 | TGTGCCAGCAGCCGGGACTTTCAAGAGACCCAGTACTTC | CASSRDFQETQYF
TRBD2 | TRBJ2-7 | NA | TRBV28 | TGTGCCAGCTTAAGCGGGAGTAAGTCCTACGAGCAGTACTTC | CASLSGSKSYEQYF
NA | TRBJ1-2 | once | TRBV2 | TGTGCCAGCAGTCGGACAGCTAACTATGGCTACACCTTC | CASSRTANYGYTF
TRBD1 | TRBJ1-4 | NA | TRBV6-5 | TGTGCCAGCAGCTTACAGGGGGTACTGGGTGAAAAACTGTTTTTT | CASSLQGVLGEKLFF
TRBD1 | TRBJ2-1 | NA | TRBV7-9 | TGTGCCAGCAGCATTGGACAGGGTTCCTACAATGAGCAGTTCTTC | CASSIGQGSYNEQFF
TRBD1 | TRBJ2-6 | NA | TRBV5-4 | TGTGCCAGCAGCTCGCAGTACAGGGGGCGGCGGGCCAACGTCCTGACTTTC | CASSSQYRGRRANVLTF
NA | TRBJ1-4 | NA | TRBV16 | TGTGCCAGCAGCCAATCCACCGACATGCTGTTTTTT | CASSQSTDMLFF
NA | TRBJ2-1 | NA | TRBV10-2 | TGCGCCAGCAGTGAGTCCGAGACTCAGGAGCAGTTCTTC | CASSESETQEQFF
TRBD1 | TRBJ2-5 | NA | TRBV7-9 | TGTGCCAGCAGGCCGGGACAGGGTGAGGAGACCCAGTACTTC | CASRPGQGEETQYF
NA | TRBJ1-6 | once | TRBV7-8 | TGTGCCAGCAGCACAGATTTTTATAATTCACCCCTCCACTTT | CASSTDFYNSPLHF
NA | TRBJ1-2 | once | TRBV2 | TGTGCCAGCAGTCCCTCAGGACAGTATAACTATGGCTACACCTTC | CASSPSGQYNYGYTF
TRBD2 | TRBJ2-5 | NA | TRBV7-3 | TGTGCCAGCAGCTCAAGAGCGGGGGCCAAAGAGACCCAGTACTTC | CASSSRAGAKETQYF
TRBD2 | TRBJ2-1 | NA | TRBV29-1 | TGCAGCGTTGATGGTCTAGCGGGCTACAATGAGCAGTTCTTC | CSVDGLAGYNEQFF
NA | TRBJ2-7 | NA | TRBV15 | TGTGCCACCGGACAATCGATTGACGAGCAGTACTTC | CATGQSIDEQYF
NA | TRBJ2-1 | once | TRBV2 | TGTGCCAGCAAAGCCAATGAGCAGTTCTTC | CASKANEQFF
TRBD2 | TRBJ2-7 | NA | TRBV27 | TGTGCCAGCGGCCCCGGGACTAGCGGTCGGTACGAGCAGTACTTC | CASGPGTSGRYEQYF
NA | TRBJ2-1 | NA | TRBV30 | TGTGCCTGGAGTGTACGTAGCTCCTACAATGAGCAGTTCTTC | CAWSVRSSYNEQFF
TRBD1 | TRBJ2-5 | NA | TRBV5-1 | TGCGCCAGCAGCTTGTCACAGGGGCACCAAGAGACCCAGTACTTC | CASSLSQGHQETQYF
TRBD2 | TRBJ2-2 | NA | TRBV3-1/TRBV3-2 | TGTGCCAGCAGCCGGACTAGCGGGAACACCGGGGAGCTGTTTTTT | CASSRTSGNTGELFF
TRBD2 | TRBJ2-1 | NA | TRBV19 | TGTGCCAGTAGTATAGCGGTACAGCGGGAGGGGAGGAATGAGCAGTTCTTC | CASSIAVQREGRNEQFF
TRBD2 | TRBJ2-7 | NA | TRBV6-5 | TGTGCCAGCAGTTACTCGATGGCGGGAGGTATCAGTCCCTCCTACTTC | CASSYSMAGGISPSYF
NA | TRBJ1-1 | NA | TRBV30 | TGTGCCTGGTCCGATCAGGGGTGGTACACTGAAGCTTTCTTT | CAWSDQGWYTEAFF
NA | TRBJ2-1 | NA | TRBV7-9 | TGTGCCACTGCTAGCGACTCCTACAATGAGCAGTTCTTC | CATASDSYNEQFF
NA | TRBJ1-2 | NA | TRBV18 | TGTGCCAGCTCGACGACTTCCGGTGGCTACACCTTC | CASSTTSGGYTF
NA | TRBJ1-1 | NA | TRBV5-1 | TGCGCCAGCAGCTACGATCGACAGTCTATGAACACTGAAGCTTTCTTT | CASSYDRQSMNTEAFF
NA | TRBJ2-5 | NA | TRBV6-5 | TGTGCCAGCAGTTCAGGGGAGGAGACCCAGTACTTC | CASSSGEETQYF
NA | TRBJ1-1 | NA | TRBV5-4 | TGTGCCAGCAACCGGGGGGACTCCAGTTTCTCTGAAGCTTTCTTT | CASNRGDSSFSEAFF
TRBD2 | TRBJ2-1 | NA | TRBV6-5 | TGTGCCAGCAATAGCGGGGGGGTGGGTAGTGAGCAGTTCTTC | CASNSGGVGSEQFF
TRBD1 | TRBJ1-2 | NA | TRBV6-1 | TGTGCCAGCAGTGAAGATACAGGGGGAGGATATGGCTACACCTTC | CASSEDTGGGYGYTF
TRBD1 | TRBJ1-2 | few | TRBV29-1 | TGCAGCGCCGATAGGGCAGGGGGCTCCTTAAACTTAGGCTACACCTTC | CSADRAGGSLNLGYTF
NA | TRBJ1-2 | few | TRBV20-1 | TGCAGTCCCGGGACACCTTATGGCTACACCTTC | CSPGTPYGYTF
TRBD1 | TRBJ2-1 | NA | TRBV11-3 | TGTGCCAGCAGCTTTCGGACAGGCTCCTACAATGAGCAGTTCTTC | CASSFRTGSYNEQFF
TRBD2 | TRBJ2-7 | NA | TRBV30 | TGTGCCTGGAGTGGGGAGGGAATGTACTTC | CAWSGEGMYF
NA | TRBJ1-6 | once | TRBV7-2 | TGTGCCAGCAGCTTAGAGGGAGGGCGAAATAATTCACCCCTCCACTTT | CASSLEGGRNNSPLHF
NA | TRBJ1-2 | NA | TRBV12-3/TRBV12-4 | TGTGCCAGCAGTTTAGGACAGGTTTATGGCTACACCTTC | CASSLGQVYGYTF
TRBD1 | TRBJ1-2 | once | TRBV2 | TGTGCCAGCAGCGTAAATTCCGGGACAGGGAATGGCTACACCTTC | CASSVNSGTGNGYTF
NA | TRBJ1-2 | NA | TRBV27 | TGTGCCAGCAGTTCTTTAAGGGGAAGTAGCGGCTACACCTTC | CASSSLRGSSGYTF
NA | TRBJ2-2 | few | TRBV3-1/TRBV3-2 | TGTGCCAGCTCCCCAACTGCCACCGGGGAGCTGTTTTTT | CASSPTATGELFF
NA | TRBJ1-3 | NA | TRBV18 | TGTGCCACCGAGAGCTCGGGGAAGCCTGGAAACACCATATATTTT | CATESSGKPGNTIYF
NA | TRBJ2-7 | NA | TRBV4-2 | TGTGCCAGCAGCCAAGGGGGGAGGCTAACCTACGAGCAGTACTTC | CASSQGGRLTYEQYF
NA | TRBJ2-5 | NA | TRBV6-6 | TGTGCCAGCAGGCCAGTCGCGGAGACGGGAGAGACCCAGTACTTC | CASRPVAETGETQYF
TRBD1 | TRBJ1-6 | NA | TRBV6-6 | TGTGCCAGCAGCTATCGGACAGGAAATAATTCACCCCTCCACTTT | CASSYRTGNNSPLHF
NA | TRBJ1-2 | NA | TRBV19 | TGTGCCAGTAGACCAATTGGGCCCTATGGCTACACCTTC | CASRPIGPYGYTF